The clone carrying this T cell receptor (beta chain) was recorded many times. The sample belongs to a study of T cell repertoires in cytomegalovirus infection. TCRdb fed the reads into MiXCR, producing one record per CDR3 protein. The profile shows about 140,000 distinct CDR3 sequences, about 6.5% of them singletons. The CDR3 contains 16 residues. V was pared by 0 bases and J by 5 bases, with 5 bases of the junction left unmatched. Germline CDR1 is SGDLS and CDR2 is YYNGEE. Sequenced material: PBMCs. The chain couples TRBV9 to TRBJ2-1, with TRBD1 matching over 10 bases. The origin of this receptor is a human donor in good health (CMV status not recorded). Some clones in this sample may be carry-over from other donors' samples. CDR3 nucleotide sequence: TGTGCCAGCAGCGTAGAGACAGGGGGCGCCAACAATGAGCAGTTCTTC. Its protein product is CASSVETGGANNEQFF.